These 11 T cell receptor beta chains were all obtained from the same sample, sequenced in a study of T cell repertoires in cytomegalovirus infection. No antigen has been identified for these receptors. MiXCR, applied by TCRdb to the reads, yields one record per CDR3 protein. The sample contains roughly 80,000 distinct CDR3 sequences, approximately 24% of which appear only once. The sequences come from CD8+ T cells from cultured PBMCs, collected from culture after CMV antigen stimulation. Source of these receptors: a human donor in good health (CMV status not recorded). Some clones in this sample may be carry-over from other donors' samples.

The rearrangement links TRBV27 to TRBJ1-4, with a tentative D call TRBD1 (5 bases). This CDR3 has 14 amino acids. V was clipped by 8 bases and J by 7 bases, with 17 bases between them. From germline, CDR1 is MNHEY and CDR2 SMNVEV (reference sequence). The CDR3 protein is CASGRGGAREKLFF. The CDR3 region has the DNA TGTGCCAGCGGCCGGGGTGGGGCGCGTGAAAAACTGTTTTTT.

This clonotype was counted at least ten times. The chain uses TRBV10-3 and TRBJ2-1; 9 positions match TRBD1. The CDR3 runs to 15 residues. Germline CDR1 and CDR2: ENHRY and SYGVKD. After removal of 6 bases from V and 7 bases from J, the junction contained 10 bases not matched to a gene. The CDR3 DNA reads as TGTGCCATCAGCGACCCACAGGGGGCGAATAATGAGCAGTTCTTC. The encoded protein is CAISDPQGANNEQFF.

J is TRBJ2-7 and V is TRBV27, with 8 bases matching TRBD1. CDR3 length equals 14 residues. After removal of 4 bases from V and 7 bases from J, the junction contained 9 bases not matched to a gene. The V gene's germline CDR1 is MNHEY and CDR2 SMNVEV (reference sequence). CDR3 DNA sequence: TGTGCCAGCAGTTCGGGACAGGCACTGGGGGAGCAGTACTTC. Amino acids: CASSSGQALGEQYF.

This clonotype was recorded at least ten times. The V gene is TRBV7-6, the J gene TRBJ2-1; the D gene is possibly TRBD2 (7 bases). Germline-derived CDR1 and CDR2 are SGHVS and FNYEAQ. The CDR3 spans 16 residues. V lost 5 bases and J lost 7, with 21 bases in between. Written as DNA, the CDR3 is TGTGCCAGCAGCCCCTTCCGCGTGGGAGGGGGGAATGAGCAGTTCTTC. Encoded protein: CASSPFRVGGGNEQFF.

This sequence joins TRBV6-5 and TRBJ1-1; D possibly corresponds to TRBD1 (5 bases). This CDR3 is built from 14 residues. Trimming shortened V by 2 bases and J by 4 bases, and 11 bases separated the two germline ends. From germline, CDR1 is MNHEY and CDR2 SVGAGI. CDR3 amino acids: CASSYTTGGTEAFF. The CDR3 nucleotides read TGTGCCAGCAGTTACACAACAGGAGGCACTGAAGCTTTCTTT.

This clonotype was found many times. This sequence joins TRBV7-2 and TRBJ2-4, with D tentatively TRBD1 (6 bases). V was clipped by 5 bases and J by 1 base, with 12 bases between them. Germline values: CDR1 SGHTA, CDR2 FQGNSA. The CDR3 covers 15 residues. DNA of the CDR3: TGTGCCAGCAGCCAGGGGTGGGGGGCCAAAAACATTCAGTACTTC. It specifies CASSQGWGAKNIQYF.

This clonotype was counted at least ten times. The chain employs TRBV7-8 and TRBJ2-7, with D uncertain. The V end lost 4 bases, the J end lost 0 bases, and 13 bases lay between the germline ends. This CDR3 has 15 amino acids. Per germline, CDR1 SGHVS and CDR2 FQNEAQ. CDR3 region: CASSSDVRSSYEQYF. The CDR3 DNA reads as TGTGCCAGCAGCTCCGACGTTAGGAGCTCCTACGAGCAGTACTTC.

This clonotype was seen only a few times. This chain uses TRBV24-1 with TRBJ2-3; either TRBD1 or TRBD2 may supply D (5 bases each). Trimming removed 2 bases at V and 3 bases at J, with 11 bases between. CDR3 size: 15 residues. CDR1 and CDR2 (germline): KGHDR, SFDVKD. The CDR3 bases are TGTGCCACCAGTGATTCACACGGGGCGACAGATACGCAGTATTTT. Protein: CATSDSHGATDTQYF.

The rearrangement joins TRBV7-3 to TRBJ2-1, with 12 bases fitting TRBD1. Germline V lookup: CDR1 SGHTA, CDR2 FQGTGA. This CDR3 region has 16 residues. Losses at the gene ends were 2 bases for V and 8 bases for J; bases not matched to a gene: 7. The CDR3 region is CASSLAGTGGIDEQFF. Here the CDR3 DNA reads TGTGCCAGCAGCTTAGCGGGGACAGGGGGCATCGATGAGCAGTTCTTC.

The J gene is TRBJ1-2, the V gene TRBV20-1; TRBD1 matches 7 bases. CDR3 length equals 13 residues. Germline trimming cut 4 bases from V and 2 bases from J; bases unmatched to any gene: 4. Germline V CDR1 and CDR2: DFQATT, SNEGSKA (reference sequence). The CDR3 region has the DNA TGCAGTGCTACACCGGGACAGAACTATGGCTACACCTTC. Translation: CSATPGQNYGYTF.

The J gene is TRBJ1-5, the V gene TRBV5-6; weak D call: TRBD1 (5 bases). V lost 0 bases, J lost 11 bases, and 12 bases lay in between. Germline CDR1 is SGHDT and CDR2 is YYEEEE. The CDR3 runs to 13 residues. CDR3 loop: CASSLGQGSAQHF. The CDR3 DNA is TGTGCCAGCAGCTTGGGGCAGGGATCGGCCCAGCATTTT.